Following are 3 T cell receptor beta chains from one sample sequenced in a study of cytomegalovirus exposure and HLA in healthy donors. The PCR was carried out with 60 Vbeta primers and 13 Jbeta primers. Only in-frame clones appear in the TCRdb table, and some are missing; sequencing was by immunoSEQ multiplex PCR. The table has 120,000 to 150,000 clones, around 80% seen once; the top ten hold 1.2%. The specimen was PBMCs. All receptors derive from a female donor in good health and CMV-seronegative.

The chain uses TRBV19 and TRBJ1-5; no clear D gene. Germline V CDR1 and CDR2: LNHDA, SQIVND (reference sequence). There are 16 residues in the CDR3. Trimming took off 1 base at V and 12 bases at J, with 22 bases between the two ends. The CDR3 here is CASSIVEEGRNQDQHF. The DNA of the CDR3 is TGTGCCAGTAGTATAGTTGAGGAGGGAAGAAATCAGGACCAGCATTTT.

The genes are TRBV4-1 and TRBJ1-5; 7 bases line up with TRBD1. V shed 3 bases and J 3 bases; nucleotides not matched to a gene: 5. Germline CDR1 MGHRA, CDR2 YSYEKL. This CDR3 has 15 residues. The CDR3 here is CASSHWDSANQPQHF. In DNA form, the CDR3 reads TGCGCCAGCAGCCATTGGGACAGCGCCAATCAGCCCCAGCATTTT.

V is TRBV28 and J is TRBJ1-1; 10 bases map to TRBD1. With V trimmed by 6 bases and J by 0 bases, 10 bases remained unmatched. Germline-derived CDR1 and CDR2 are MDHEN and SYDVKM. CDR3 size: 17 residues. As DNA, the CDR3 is TGTGCCAGCAGCCCCCCCGGGACAGGGGTGTTGAACACTGAAGCTTTCTTT. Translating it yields CASSPPGTGVLNTEAFF.